One and the same sample provided the 23 T cell receptor beta chains below, sequenced in a study of blood T cell repertoires in COVID-19. Generated by immunoSEQ multiplex PCR, the TCRdb table keeps only in-frame clones and is missing some. The sample contains about 390,000 clones, more than 75% of which appear only once. The sequenced sample was PBMCs or T cells enriched from blood (not recorded which). These receptors all come from a woman between 45 and 65 years old who had recovered from COVID-19.

The chain uses TRBV25-1 and TRBJ2-7, with a possible D match to TRBD1 (7 bases). CDR3 length equals 14 residues. Trimming took off 7 bases at V and 5 bases at J, with 18 bases between the two ends. Looked up from germline, CDR1 is MGHDK and CDR2 is SYGVNS. In DNA, the CDR3 is TGTGCCAGCAAGGAGACAGGGAGGACTAACGAGCAGTACTTC. Translated, it gives CASKETGRTNEQYF.

This clone has more than one count but fewer than ten. This chain joins TRBV13 and TRBJ1-1; no reliable D call. Per germline, CDR1 PRHDT and CDR2 FYEKMQ (reference sequence). With 5 bases removed from V and 4 bases from J, the gap between germline ends came to 20 bases. The CDR3 covers 16 residues. The CDR3 here is CASSVEGRRRSTEAFF. DNA for the CDR3: TGTGCCAGCAGCGTAGAGGGCCGCAGGAGGAGCACTGAAGCTTTCTTT. Based on the CDR3 plus reference TRBV13 and TRBJ1-1, the full variable domain is AAGVIQSPRHLIKEKRETATLKCYPIPRHDTVYWYQQGPGQDPQFLISFYEKMQSDKGSIPDRFSAQQFSDYHSELNMSSLELGDSALYFCASSVEGRRRSTEAFFGQGTRLTVV.

This chain links TRBV28 with TRBJ1-5; 8 bases align to TRBD1. The germline V gene encodes CDR1 MDHEN and CDR2 SYDVKM. The CDR3 length is 14 residues. Losses at the gene ends were 9 bases for V and 4 bases for J; bases not matched to a gene: 8. In DNA, the CDR3 is TGTGCCAGTAGGACAGGGTTCTTTAATCAGCCCCAGCATTTT. This gives the protein CASRTGFFNQPQHF.

The rearrangement links TRBV30 to TRBJ1-2; D may be TRBD1 (5 bases). From germline, CDR1 is GTSNPN and CDR2 SVGIG (reference sequence). This CDR3 region has 13 residues. Trimming took off 3 bases at V and 8 bases at J, with 16 bases between the two ends. The CDR3 loop reads CAWRKGLGQGYTF. CDR3 bases: TGTGCCTGGAGAAAGGGCTTGGGGCAAGGCTACACCTTC.

The rearrangement links TRBV25-1 to TRBJ1-1; D perhaps matches TRBD1 (5 bases). There are 15 residues in the CDR3. The germline CDR1 and CDR2 sequences are MGHDK and SYGVNS. V shed 6 bases and J shed 4 bases, with 18 bases lying between them. The CDR3, as DNA: TGTGCCAGCAGATCTGTGGGGGGAGTAGGCACTGAAGCTTTCTTT. Translating gives CASRSVGGVGTEAFF.

This clone has only a few counts. Here the CDR3 reads CASSPRRDRFEKLFF. The CDR3 DNA follows: TGTGCCAGTAGCCCCCGTAGGGACAGGTTTGAAAAACTGTTTTTT. The chain links TRBV19 to TRBJ1-4; 8 bases align to TRBD1. This CDR3 has 15 amino acids. Germline loops: CDR1 LNHDA, CDR2 SQIVND (reference sequence). Trimming removed 6 bases from V and 7 bases from J; junction bases left unmatched: 10.

The chain links TRBV28 to TRBJ2-3; 12 bases map to TRBD2. V lost 0 bases, J lost 0 bases, and 10 bases stayed unmatched. The V gene's germline CDR1 is MDHEN and CDR2 SYDVKM. This CDR3 region has 20 residues. The chain's CDR3 is CASSLWHWTSGATSTDTQYF. The DNA of the CDR3 is TGTGCCAGCAGTTTATGGCATTGGACTAGCGGGGCCACTAGCACAGATACGCAGTATTTT.

The rearrangement links TRBV7-9 to TRBJ2-6, with D tentatively TRBD2 (5 bases). Trimming stripped 4 bases from V and 2 bases from J, with 18 bases between. There are 18 residues in the CDR3. Germline V gene data show CDR1 as SEHNR and CDR2 as FQNEAQ (reference sequence). The CDR3 reads CASSSTDMWGAGANVLTF. In DNA, the CDR3 is TGTGCCAGCAGCTCGACCGACATGTGGGGAGCTGGGGCCAACGTCCTGACTTTC. Looking up the rest from reference TRBV7-9 and TRBJ2-6 gives the full variable domain: DTGVSQNPRHKITKRGQNVTFRCDPISEHNRLYWYRQTLGQGPEFLTYFQNEAQLEKSRLLSDRFSAERPKGSFSTLEIQRTEQGDSAMYLCASSSTDMWGAGANVLTFGAGSRLTVL.

This clone has a handful of counts. V usage is TRBV7-2 and J usage is TRBJ2-5; 7 bases are shared with TRBD2. The length of the CDR3 is 15 residues. V trimming: 3 bases; J trimming: 2 bases; junction bases outside the gene matches: 6. The germline V gene encodes CDR1 SGHTA and CDR2 FQGNSA. DNA for the CDR3: TGTGCCAGCAGCTTTTTGCGGGGGTCACAAGAGACCCAGTACTTC. It codes for CASSFLRGSQETQYF.

There are a few counts of this clone. The chain couples TRBV28 to TRBJ1-2; no clear D. V dropped 2 bases and J dropped 3 bases, with 16 bases sitting between them. This CDR3 is built from 16 residues. Germline assignment: CDR1 MDHEN and CDR2 SYDVKM. The CDR3 sequence: CASSLVLGAGDYGYTF. In nucleotides, the CDR3 is TGTGCCAGCAGTTTAGTTCTCGGTGCCGGGGACTATGGCTACACCTTC.

The V call is TRBV5-1, the J call TRBJ2-2, with 11 bases fitting TRBD2. CDR1 and CDR2 (germline): SGHRS, YFSETQ. Trimming at V came to 0 bases and at J to 0 bases, leaving 4 bases not matched to a gene. CDR3 size: 18 residues. CDR3 protein: CASSLGGLAEPNTGELFF. The CDR3 DNA reads as TGCGCCAGCAGCTTGGGGGGACTAGCGGAACCGAACACCGGGGAGCTGTTTTTT.

This chain links TRBV4-3 with TRBJ2-7, with D tentatively TRBD2 (7 bases). The CDR3 has 18 residues. CDR1 is LGHNA, CDR2 YSLEER, per germline. The germline V and J ends were trimmed by 0 bases and 0 bases, with 18 bases remaining between them. Written as DNA, the CDR3 is TGCGCCAGCAGCCAAGAACCATCGGGGGGCGACGGCTCCTACGAGCAGTACTTC. This gives the protein CASSQEPSGGDGSYEQYF.

The chain recombines TRBV9 with TRBJ2-3; TRBD1 matches at 10 bases. Germline V CDR1 and CDR2: SGDLS, YYNGEE. The CDR3 has 16 residues. V lost 3 bases to trimming and J lost 4 bases; unmatched junction nucleotides: 8. The CDR3 loop is CASSARGDRGADTQYF. The CDR3 DNA reads as TGTGCCAGCAGCGCCCGGGGGGACAGGGGAGCAGATACGCAGTATTTT.

This sequence joins TRBV6-5 and TRBJ1-2, with unresolved D. With 6 bases removed from V and 2 bases from J, the gap between germline ends came to 16 bases. Germline V gene lookup returns CDR1 MNHEY and CDR2 SVGAGI. This CDR3 is 15 amino acids long. CDR3 residues: CASRESLPANYGYTF. DNA for the CDR3: TGTGCCAGCAGGGAGTCCCTCCCCGCCAACTATGGCTACACCTTC.

The J gene is TRBJ2-3, the V gene TRBV29-1, with 7 bases that match TRBD1. Trimming cost V 7 bases and J 2 bases; bases outside gene matches: 6. CDR1 is SQVTM and CDR2 is ANQGSEA in the germline V gene. The CDR3 is 13 amino acids. The CDR3 DNA follows: TGCAGCGCAAGCAGGGGGAACACAGATACGCAGTATTTT. Amino acids: CSASRGNTDTQYF.

The chain couples TRBV4-2 to TRBJ2-5; weak D call: TRBD1 (6 bases). CDR3 length equals 14 residues. V was cut by 0 bases and J by 5 bases, with 10 bases left in between. The germline gives CDR1 LGHNA, CDR2 YNFKEQ. The CDR3 DNA reads TGTGCCAGCAGCCAAGAAAACAGGGTTGAGACCCAGTACTTC. Translating it yields CASSQENRVETQYF.

The CDR3 bases are TGCGCCAGCAGCCTGAGGAGCGGGGGATACAATGAGCAGTTCTTC. This gives the protein CASSLRSGGYNEQFF. V and J are TRBV4-1 and TRBJ2-1; 8 nucleotides align to TRBD2. CDR1 and CDR2 (germline): MGHRA, YSYEKL. This CDR3 is 15 amino acids long. With 4 bases clipped from V and 4 bases from J, the junction kept 6 bases outside the gene matches.

The rearrangement joins TRBV9 to TRBJ2-1, with 9 bases lining up with TRBD1. The CDR3 extends over 17 amino acids. With V trimmed by 2 bases and J by 5 bases, 11 bases remained unmatched. Germline V lookup: CDR1 SGDLS, CDR2 YYNGEE. The CDR3 bases are TGTGCCAGCAGCGTGAGTGGGATGGACAGGGGCCACAATGAGCAGTTCTTC. This gives the protein CASSVSGMDRGHNEQFF.

This clone appeared a single time. V gene TRBV2 combines with J gene TRBJ1-3; D remains ambiguous. The CDR3 consists of 15 residues. Between the trimmed V and J ends, which lost 3 bases and 0 bases, there was a span of 9 bases. From germline, CDR1 is SNHLY and CDR2 FYNNEI. CDR3 nucleotide sequence: TGTGCCAGCAGTGAGGATGCGGACTCTGGAAACACCATATATTTT. Protein product: CASSEDADSGNTIYF. Using reference TRBV2 and TRBJ1-3 for the parts outside the CDR3, the full variable domain is EPEVTQTPSHQVTQMGQEVILRCVPISNHLYFYWYRQILGQKVEFLVSFYNNEISEKSEIFDDQFSVERPDGSNFTLKIRSTKLEDSAMYFCASSEDADSGNTIYFGEGSWLTVV.

The chain uses TRBV5-1 and TRBJ1-1; possibly TRBD1 for D (5 bases). This CDR3 contains 14 residues. Trimming cost V 4 bases and J 4 bases, with 14 bases left between them. Germline CDR1 and CDR2: SGHRS and YFSETQ. CDR3 nucleotide sequence: TGCGCCAGCAGCACAGGCGGGGTATCCACTGAAGCTTTCTTT. Encoded protein: CASSTGGVSTEAFF. The full variable domain, completed using reference TRBV5-1 and TRBJ1-1, is KAGVTQTPRYLIKTRGQQVTLSCSPISGHRSVSWYQQTPGQGLQFLFEYFSETQRNKGNFPGRFSGRQFSNSRSEMNVSTLELGDSALYLCASSTGGVSTEAFFGQGTRLTVV.

The chain uses TRBV6-5 and TRBJ2-3; 9 bases align to TRBD2. Per germline, CDR1 MNHEY and CDR2 SVGAGI. CDR3 length equals 14 residues. V was clipped by 6 bases and J by 3 bases; unmatched bases: 4. This CDR3 is CASRKRGVTDTQYF. The CDR3 nucleotides are TGTGCCAGCAGGAAGCGGGGGGTTACAGATACGCAGTATTTT.

V and J are TRBV11-2 and TRBJ1-1, with D maybe TRBD1 (5 bases). V dropped 6 bases and J dropped 1 base, with 9 bases sitting between them. CDR3 size: 13 residues. The V gene's germline CDR1 is SGHAT and CDR2 FQNNGV. CDR3 DNA: TGTGCCAGCAGAGGCGGGGGGAACACTGAAGCTTTCTTT. Its protein is CASRGGGNTEAFF.

This clone was counted once. This sequence joins TRBV5-1 and TRBJ2-1; the match to TRBD2 covers 12 bases. Germline V gives CDR1 SGHRS, CDR2 YFSETQ. CDR3 length equals 14 residues. V lost 8 bases to trimming and J lost 9 bases; unmatched junction nucleotides: 9. CDR3 sequence (DNA): TGCGCCAGTTTCACTAGCGGGGGGATCAGTGAGCAGTTCTTC. It is translated as CASFTSGGISEQFF.